This T cell receptor (beta chain) was obtained from a study of shared clonotypes between healthy human individuals. Study-wide points: Investigators collected only blood, and repertoires in tissues likely differ.

This clone has more than one count but fewer than ten. Its antigen is unidentified. Other nucleotide sequences in the sample specify the same CDR3. Germline lookup yields CDR1 SGHRS and CDR2 YFSETQ. V was pared by 10 bases and J by 4 bases, with 6 bases of the junction left unmatched. This CDR3 is built from 12 residues. TCRdb's table, derived via immunoSEQ multiplex PCR, lists solely in-frame clones and lacks some. The table has around 750,000 clones, about 74% seen once. The V and J genes are TRBV5-1 and TRBJ1-2, with 8 bases aligning to TRBD1. The TCR sequence derives from a woman aged 25 to 39 in good health. The sample consisted of memory CD4+ T cells sorted from blood. Subset specified: CD45RA-negative fraction. CDR3: CAVHTGGYGYTF. The CDR3 DNA follows: TGCGCCGTCCACACAGGGGGCTATGGCTACACCTTC.